Listed here are 3 T cell receptor beta chains from one sample, sequenced in a study of control samples from healthy donors and cancer patients. Libraries were prepared by immunoSEQ multiplex PCR; TCRdb keeps only in-frame clonotypes and omits some of them. Seen here are tens of thousands of clones, about 87% observed once, and the top ten hold 1.9%. The sample comprised PBMCs. These receptors were collected from a woman aged 60 to 75 with head and neck cancer.

The V gene is TRBV5-4, the J gene TRBJ1-1; D gene uncertain. Germline V gene lookup returns CDR1 SGHNT and CDR2 YYREEE (reference sequence). V was shortened by 2 bases and J by 5 bases, with 7 bases between the two germline ends. There are 12 residues in the CDR3. CDR3 region: CASSFWETEAFF. CDR3 DNA: TGTGCCAGCAGCTTCTGGGAGACTGAAGCTTTCTTT.

As DNA, the CDR3 is TGTGCCAGTAGTATGCAGAGGGCAAGCTCCGGGGAGCTGTTTTTT. This encodes CASSMQRASSGELFF. The chain employs TRBV19 and TRBJ2-2; TRBD2 is a possible D gene (5 bases). The CDR3 loop spans 15 amino acids. Germline CDR1 reads LNHDA; CDR2 reads SQIVND (reference sequence). With 3 bases removed from V and 6 bases from J, the gap between germline ends came to 14 bases.

The chain combines TRBV3-1 (or the pseudogene TRBV3-2) with TRBJ2-5; D gene uncertain. V lost 2 bases and J 2 bases, leaving 12 bases between the germline ends. The length of the CDR3 is 15 residues. Germline CDR1 LGHDT, CDR2 YNNKEL (reference sequence). CDR3 region: CASSQSGGLQETQYF. CDR3 in DNA: TGTGCCAGCAGCCAATCTGGTGGGTTGCAAGAGACCCAGTACTTC.